The subject of this entry is one T cell receptor (beta chain). The data stem from a study of cytomegalovirus exposure and HLA in healthy donors. The protocol was immunoSEQ multiplex PCR, while the TCRdb copy is restricted to in-frame clones and leaves out a portion. The sample has approximately 62,000 clones; around 92% are singletons. The germline V gene has CDR1 MRHNA and CDR2 SNTAGT. The CDR3 sequence is 15 residues long. V gave up 4 bases and J gave up 1 base; unmatched junction bases: 0. The sequenced material came from PBMCs. V gene TRBV6-4 combines with J gene TRBJ2-3, with 12 bases fitting TRBD2. The sequence came from a woman aged 18-29 years in good health and CMV-seronegative. For the CDR3, the DNA is TGTGCCAGCAGTGGACTAGCGGGAGGCACAGATACGCAGTATTTT. Amino acids: CASSGLAGGTDTQYF.